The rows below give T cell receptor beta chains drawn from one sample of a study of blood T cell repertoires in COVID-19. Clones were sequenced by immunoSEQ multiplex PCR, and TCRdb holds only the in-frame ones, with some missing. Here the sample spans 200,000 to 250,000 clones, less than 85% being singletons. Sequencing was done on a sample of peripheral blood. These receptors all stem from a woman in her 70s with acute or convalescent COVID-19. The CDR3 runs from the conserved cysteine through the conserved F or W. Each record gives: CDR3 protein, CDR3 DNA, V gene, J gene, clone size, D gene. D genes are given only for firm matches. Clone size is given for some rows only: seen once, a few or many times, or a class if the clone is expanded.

CDR3 protein: CASSSGQGYYGYTF
CDR3 DNA: TGCGCCAGCAGCTCAGGACAGGGCTACTATGGCTACACCTTC
V gene: TRBV5-1
J gene: TRBJ1-2
clone size: once
D gene: TRBD1

CDR3 protein: CASSLALTASGANVLTF
CDR3 DNA: TGTGCCAGCAGCTTAGCGCTTACTGCCTCTGGGGCCAACGTCCTGACTTTC
V gene: TRBV7-2
J gene: TRBJ2-6
clone size: .
D gene: .

CDR3 protein: CASSPWAGGTDTQYF
CDR3 DNA: TGTGCCAGCAGTCCATGGGCGGGGGGCACAGATACGCAGTATTTT
V gene: TRBV7-3
J gene: TRBJ2-3
clone size: .
D gene: TRBD2

CDR3 protein: CAISDMDRVGEQFF
CDR3 DNA: TGTGCCATCAGTGACATGGACAGGGTAGGCGAGCAGTTCTTC
V gene: TRBV10-3
J gene: TRBJ2-1
clone size: .
D gene: TRBD1

CDR3 protein: CAWSVRKASTF
CDR3 DNA: TGTGCCTGGAGTGTACGGAAAGCGTCGACCTTC
V gene: TRBV30
J gene: TRBJ1-2
clone size: few
D gene: .

CDR3 protein: CASSFSTGGKSNQPQHF
CDR3 DNA: TGTGCCAGTAGTTTTTCAACAGGGGGCAAGTCGAATCAGCCCCAGCATTTT
V gene: TRBV19
J gene: TRBJ1-5
clone size: .
D gene: TRBD1

CDR3 protein: CASTTYRTGGGETQYF
CDR3 DNA: TGTGCCAGCACAACATACCGGACAGGGGGCGGAGAGACCCAGTACTTC
V gene: TRBV3-1/TRBV3-2
J gene: TRBJ2-5
clone size: .
D gene: TRBD1

CDR3 protein: CASSWTGGNSPLHF
CDR3 DNA: TGTGCCAGTAGCTGGACAGGGGGAAATTCACCCCTCCACTTT
V gene: TRBV19
J gene: TRBJ1-6
clone size: .
D gene: TRBD1

CDR3 protein: CASSGQVMGNQPQHF
CDR3 DNA: TGTGCCAGTAGCGGACAGGTTATGGGCAATCAGCCCCAGCATTTT
V gene: TRBV19
J gene: TRBJ1-5
clone size: few
D gene: TRBD1

CDR3 protein: CASSGDSGTGELFF
CDR3 DNA: TGTGCCAGCAGCGGGGACTCCGGCACCGGGGAGCTGTTTTTT
V gene: TRBV7-3
J gene: TRBJ2-2
clone size: .
D gene: .

CDR3 protein: CASSPTDRGEQYF
CDR3 DNA: TGTGCCAGCTCACCGACGGACAGGGGCGAGCAGTACTTC
V gene: TRBV18
J gene: TRBJ2-7
clone size: .
D gene: TRBD1

CDR3 protein: CASSPRGLSLAGEQFF
CDR3 DNA: TGCGCCAGCAGCCCTAGGGGTTTGTCTTTGGCTGGTGAGCAGTTCTTC
V gene: TRBV4-1
J gene: TRBJ2-1
clone size: .
D gene: .

CDR3 protein: CASTIRNEQFF
CDR3 DNA: TGTGCCAGCACTATACGGAATGAGCAGTTCTTC
V gene: TRBV5-8
J gene: TRBJ2-1
clone size: few
D gene: .

CDR3 protein: CASRQSGELFF
CDR3 DNA: TGTGCCAGTAGACAGTCCGGGGAGCTGTTTTTT
V gene: TRBV19
J gene: TRBJ2-2
clone size: few
D gene: .

CDR3 protein: CASSHSSGANVLTF
CDR3 DNA: TGTGCCAGCAGCCATAGCTCTGGGGCCAACGTCCTGACTTTC
V gene: TRBV3-1/TRBV3-2
J gene: TRBJ2-6
clone size: few
D gene: .

CDR3 protein: CASSESFPGVSQYF
CDR3 DNA: TGTGCCAGCAGTGAATCCTTCCCAGGGGTCTCCCAGTATTTT
V gene: TRBV25-1
J gene: TRBJ2-3
clone size: .
D gene: .

CDR3 protein: CASSYSASRTVRDEQYF
CDR3 DNA: TGTGCCAGCAGTTACTCGGCTTCGAGGACAGTTCGGGACGAGCAGTACTTC
V gene: TRBV6-2/TRBV6-3
J gene: TRBJ2-7
clone size: .
D gene: .

CDR3 protein: CASSMRRDRYNTEAFF
CDR3 DNA: TGTGCCAGTAGTATGAGGCGGGACAGATATAACACTGAAGCTTTCTTT
V gene: TRBV19
J gene: TRBJ1-1
clone size: .
D gene: TRBD1

CDR3 protein: CASSSTGGEYGYTF
CDR3 DNA: TGTGCCAGCAGCTCGACAGGGGGGGAGTATGGCTACACCTTC
V gene: TRBV5-8
J gene: TRBJ1-2
clone size: few
D gene: TRBD1

CDR3 protein: CASSLGVSHGTYEQYF
CDR3 DNA: TGTGCCAGCAGCCTTGGGGTGTCCCACGGGACCTACGAGCAGTACTTC
V gene: TRBV7-2
J gene: TRBJ2-7
clone size: .
D gene: .

CDR3 protein: CSVVDRNYGYTF
CDR3 DNA: TGCAGCGTTGTTGACAGGAACTATGGCTACACCTTC
V gene: TRBV29-1
J gene: TRBJ1-2
clone size: .
D gene: .